One and the same sample provided the 9 T cell receptor beta chains below, sequenced in a study of circulating CD8 cells and anti-PD-1 response in melanoma. The QIAseq Immune Repertoire TCR panel built the libraries from 15 ng of total RNA. TCRdb re-called the reads through MiXCR, storing one row per CDR3 protein. This sample has hundreds of distinct CDR3 sequences, with 13% found just once. Live CD3+CD8+TCRalphabeta+ cells were sorted into four subsets by PD-1 and/or TIGIT. The sequenced sample was CD8+ T cells from PBMCs, obtained at baseline or after one month of anti-PD-1 therapy (not recorded which). The receptors shown here come from a human donor with melanoma.

In this sample, this clonotype is medium-sized. The V and J genes are TRBV27 and TRBJ2-7; the match to TRBD2 covers 11 bases. Trimming cost V 4 bases and J 3 bases; bases outside gene matches: 2. There are 14 residues in the CDR3. Germline values: CDR1 MNHEY, CDR2 SMNVEV (reference sequence). The CDR3 loop is CASSSLAGVYEQYF. CDR3 sequence (DNA): TGTGCCAGCAGTTCACTAGCGGGAGTCTACGAGCAGTACTTC.

This clonotype is deemed medium-sized (0.01 to 0.1%). The V call is TRBV12-3 or TRBV12-4, the J call TRBJ2-5; 13 nucleotides align to TRBD2. V shed 5 bases, J shed 2 bases, and the junction held 8 bases outside the gene matches. This CDR3 is 17 amino acids long. CDR3 in amino acids: CASSLGLAGWGQETQYF. The CDR3 bases are TGTGCCAGCAGTCTGGGACTAGCGGGGTGGGGTCAAGAGACCCAGTACTTC.

By share, this clonotype ranks as large. V usage is TRBV27 and J usage is TRBJ2-7; the D gene is possibly TRBD2 (5 bases). CDR1 and CDR2 (germline): MNHEY, SMNVEV (reference sequence). The V gene lost 3 bases and the J gene lost 6 bases, with 12 bases spanning the gap. CDR3 length equals 13 residues. The CDR3 sequence is CASSFTTAGEQYF. CDR3 DNA sequence: TGTGCCAGCAGTTTTACAACTGCGGGCGAGCAGTACTTC.

This clonotype rates as medium-sized (0.01 to 0.1%). The chain employs TRBV2 and TRBJ2-2; maybe TRBD2 (7 bases). CDR1 is SNHLY, CDR2 FYNNEI, per germline. This CDR3 contains 16 residues. Trimming removed 8 bases at V and 5 bases at J, with 21 bases between. The CDR3 coding sequence is TGTGCCAGCTTTCGCCCGGGGGGCGGGCGGACCGGGGAGCTGTTTTTT. It yields the protein CASFRPGGGRTGELFF.

By sample fraction, this clonotype is hyperexpanded. Relative to the germline gene, one junction end is altered; a read error may explain this. The V call is TRBV2, the J call TRBJ1-5, with 12 positions matching TRBD1. Germline V gene data show CDR1 as SNHLY and CDR2 as FYNNEI. This CDR3 comprises 15 residues. The CDR3 nucleotides are TGTGCCAGCAGGGAAGGGACAGGGGGCTTTCAGCCCCAGCATTTT. It is translated as CASREGTGGFQPQHF.

In its sample, this clonotype ranks as large. The chain combines TRBV11-2 with TRBJ2-7; 7 nucleotides align to TRBD1. The V segment lost 7 bases and the J segment 3 bases; nucleotides outside the gene matches: 9. The CDR3 has 14 residues. The germline V gene has CDR1 SGHAT and CDR2 FQNNGV. The CDR3 here is CASNPGTVDYEQYF. The CDR3 bases are TGTGCCAGCAACCCCGGGACAGTAGACTACGAGCAGTACTTC.

Relative to its sample, this clonotype is medium-sized. The genes are TRBV18 and TRBJ2-7, with D perhaps matching TRBD2 (6 bases). V lost 2 bases and J lost 7, with 9 bases in between. The CDR3 spans 12 residues. The V gene's germline CDR1 is KGHSH and CDR2 LQKENI. The CDR3: CASSPVAGEQYF. CDR3 nucleotide sequence: TGTGCCAGCTCACCAGTGGCGGGAGAGCAGTACTTC. The variable domain in full, completed from reference TRBV18 and TRBJ2-7, reads NAGVMQNPRHLVRRRGQEARLRCSPMKGHSHVYWYRQLPEEGLKFMVYLQKENIIDESGMPKERFSAEFPKEGPSILRIQQVVRGDSAAYFCASSPVAGEQYFGPGTRLTVT.

By share, this clonotype counts as medium-sized. The rearrangement links TRBV5-4 to TRBJ2-5; 7 positions agree with TRBD1. Germline-derived CDR1 and CDR2 are SGHNT and YYREEE (reference sequence). The CDR3 sequence is 15 residues long. The J segment lost 2 bases and the V segment lost 2 bases, leaving 6 bases of the junction unmatched. The CDR3 DNA reads as TGTGCCAGCAGCTTATGGGGACAGACGCAAGAGACCCAGTACTTC. As protein: CASSLWGQTQETQYF.

In its sample, this clonotype is large (0.1 to 1%). The chain uses TRBV7-3 and TRBJ2-3, with 8 bases that match TRBD2. Germline assignment: CDR1 SGHTA and CDR2 FQGTGA. The V segment lost 5 bases and the J segment 0 bases; nucleotides outside the gene matches: 4. The CDR3 contains 15 residues. The CDR3 region is CASSRLALSTDTQYF. In DNA, the CDR3 is TGTGCCAGCAGCCGACTAGCGTTGAGCACAGATACGCAGTATTTT. Based on the CDR3 plus reference TRBV7-3 and TRBJ2-3, the full variable domain is GAGVSQTPSNKVTEKGKYVELRCDPISGHTALYWYRQSLGQGPEFLIYFQGTGAADDSGLPNDRFFAVRPEGSVSTLKIQRTERGDSAVYLCASSRLALSTDTQYFGPGTRLTVL.